This T cell receptor beta chain comes out of a study of identical twins. Study results and caveats: Twins' excess sharing was less marked for out-of-frame beta sequences.

This clonotype turned up a few times. Its target is not known. TCRdb passed the 5' RACE reads through MiXCR, listing each CDR3 protein once. This table has roughly 750,000 distinct CDR3 sequences, 21% appearing once. V was clipped by 0 bases and J by 4 bases; unmatched bases: 7. The CDR3 length is 16 residues. Looked up from germline, CDR1 is SGHTA and CDR2 is FQGNSA. These data were likewise used in another study, on T cells expressing NK-cell markers.

This receptor was taken from a woman between 18 and 29 years old in good health. The chain is built from TRBV7-2 and TRBJ2-7; the match to TRBD1 covers 9 bases. Sequencing was performed on PBMCs. The CDR3 nucleotides read TGTGCCAGCAGCTTAGCCCATACAGGGGGCGGATACGAGCAGTACTTC. Translated, it gives CASSLAHTGGGYEQYF. The entire variable domain, with the rest obtained from reference TRBV7-2 and TRBJ2-7, is as follows: GAGVSQSPSNKVTEKGKDVELRCDPISGHTALYWYRQSLGQGLEFLIYFQGNSAPDKSGLPSDRFSAERTGGSVSTLTIQRTQQEDSAVYLCASSLAHTGGGYEQYFGPGTRLTVT.